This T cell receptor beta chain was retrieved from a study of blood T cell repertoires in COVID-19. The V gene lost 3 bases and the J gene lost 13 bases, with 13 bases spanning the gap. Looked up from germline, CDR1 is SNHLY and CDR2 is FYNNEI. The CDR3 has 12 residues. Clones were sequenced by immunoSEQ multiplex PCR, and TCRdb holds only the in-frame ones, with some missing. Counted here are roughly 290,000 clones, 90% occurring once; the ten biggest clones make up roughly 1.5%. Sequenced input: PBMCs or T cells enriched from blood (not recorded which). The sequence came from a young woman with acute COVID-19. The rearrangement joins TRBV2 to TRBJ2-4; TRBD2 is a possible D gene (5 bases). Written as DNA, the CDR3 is TGTGCCAGCAGTGAGGGGAAACTAGTCCAGTACTTC. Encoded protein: CASSEGKLVQYF.